This T cell receptor beta chain was recovered during a study of T cells after yellow fever vaccination. This CDR3 region has 13 residues. Trimming stripped 3 bases from V and 4 bases from J, with 10 bases between. Germline CDR1 is SGHDT and CDR2 is YYEEEE. TCRdb analysed the 5' RACE reads with MiXCR anew, one entry per CDR3 protein. Of hundreds of thousands of distinct CDR3 sequences in the sample, about 4% were seen once. Overall study results and limits: Most clones from primary vaccination resurfaced after the booster (approximately 96% CD4, around 90% CD8). Relatively few clonotypes were ones that appeared in both CD4 and CD8 compartments. The secondary response showed a weaker magnitude and a faster peak, day 5 versus 15.

Remarks on this clonotype: Its target is unknown.

Here the sequenced sample was PBMCs, taken 5 days after the yellow fever booster vaccination. The chain combines TRBV5-6 with TRBJ1-1; tentatively, D is TRBD1 (6 bases). This TCR came from a man between 18 and 35 years old who received the YFV17D yellow fever vaccine. The CDR3, as DNA: TGTGCCAGCAGCTCAACAGGGATCACTGAAGCTTTCTTT. This translates into CASSSTGITEAFF.